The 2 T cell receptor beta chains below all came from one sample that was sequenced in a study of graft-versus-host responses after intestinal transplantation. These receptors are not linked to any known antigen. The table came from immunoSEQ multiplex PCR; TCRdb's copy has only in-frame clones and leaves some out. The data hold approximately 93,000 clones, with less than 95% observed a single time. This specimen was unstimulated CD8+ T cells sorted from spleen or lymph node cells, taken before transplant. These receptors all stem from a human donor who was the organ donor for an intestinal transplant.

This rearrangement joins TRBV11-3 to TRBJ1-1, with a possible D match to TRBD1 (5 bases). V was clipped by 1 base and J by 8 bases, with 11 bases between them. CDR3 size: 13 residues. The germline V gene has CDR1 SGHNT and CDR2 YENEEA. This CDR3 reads CASSLATQGEAFF. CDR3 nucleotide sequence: TGTGCCAGCAGCTTAGCGACGCAGGGAGAAGCTTTCTTT.

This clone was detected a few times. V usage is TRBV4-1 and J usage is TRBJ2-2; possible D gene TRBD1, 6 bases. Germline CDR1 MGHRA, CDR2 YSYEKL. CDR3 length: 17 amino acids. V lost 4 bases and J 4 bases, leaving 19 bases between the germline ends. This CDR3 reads CASSLLEDRPITGELFF. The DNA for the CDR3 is TGCGCCAGCAGCCTGTTAGAAGACAGGCCGATCACCGGGGAGCTGTTTTTT.